The next 5 T cell receptor beta chains were all read from a single sample in a study of T cell responses to AZD1222 COVID-19 vaccine. Generated by immunoSEQ multiplex PCR, the TCRdb table keeps only in-frame clones and is missing some. The sample includes around 90,000 clones, about 88% of them seen just once. Sample: peripheral blood, taken on day 0 of AZD1222 vaccination. These receptor sequences come from an adult in good health.

This clone showed up just a few times. This chain joins TRBV28 and TRBJ2-7; 7 nucleotides line up with TRBD2. The CDR3 runs to 13 residues. In germline, CDR1 is MDHEN, CDR2 SYDVKM. The V segment lost 6 bases and the J segment 7 bases; nucleotides outside the gene matches: 9. CDR3 in amino acids: CASRQGGPGEQYF. CDR3 bases: TGTGCCAGCAGGCAGGGAGGGCCGGGGGAGCAGTACTTC.

The chain employs TRBV30 and TRBJ2-2; no reliable D call. CDR1 GTSNPN and CDR2 SVGIG come from the germline V gene (reference sequence). V was cut by 1 base and J by 8 bases, with 5 bases left in between. The CDR3 loop spans 11 amino acids. The CDR3 nucleotides read TGTGCCTGGAGTGCCGGGGGGGAGCTGTTTTTT. This translates into CAWSAGGELFF.

This clone was observed a single time. The chain couples TRBV7-2 to TRBJ2-2, with D unresolved. Germline CDR1 reads SGHTA; CDR2 reads FQGNSA. The germline V and J ends were trimmed by 6 bases and 2 bases, with 16 bases remaining between them. This CDR3 is 16 amino acids long. The CDR3, as DNA: TGTGCCAGCAGTAACCCCCTTCTAAGAAACACCGGGGAGCTGTTTTTT. Protein sequence: CASSNPLLRNTGELFF.

CDR3 sequence (DNA): TGCGCCAGCAGCAGACGTATCGGACAGGGGGGATACGAGCAGTACTTC. This sequence encodes CASSRRIGQGGYEQYF. The V and J genes are TRBV5-1 and TRBJ2-7; TRBD1 matches at 10 bases. V trimming: 4 bases; J trimming: 4 bases; junction bases outside the gene matches: 11. This CDR3 is built from 16 residues. Looked up from germline, CDR1 is SGHRS and CDR2 is YFSETQ.

The chain is built from TRBV7-9 and TRBJ1-4; no clear D gene. CDR3 length equals 12 residues. V lost 4 bases and J lost 10, with 10 bases in between. Looked up from germline, CDR1 is SEHNR and CDR2 is FQNEAQ (reference sequence). CDR3 bases: TGTGCCAGCAGCTCGCTGCGAGGAAAACTGTTTTTT. Its protein is CASSSLRGKLFF.